This T cell receptor beta chain originates from a study of blood T cell repertoires in COVID-19. Turning to the study itself: Samples taken during acute and convalescent COVID-19 were collected in the United States, Italy and Spain. Sources were T cells, B-cell-depleted T cells, or PBMCs; the material itself was cDNA or gDNA.

Per the study methods: By means of reference gene primer amplification, nucleated cell counts were estimated. Here immunoSEQ multiplex PCR was the method, and the copy in TCRdb shows in-frame clones only, minus some. From that table come the V and J calls and clone size; the DNA was used to work out D and trimming. Of under 100,000 clones in the sample, about nine tenths were seen once. The CDR3 is 15 residues long. With V trimmed by 4 bases and J by 2 bases, 6 bases remained unmatched. The germline CDR1 and CDR2 sequences are LNHDA and SQIVND (reference sequence). Sequencing was performed on peripheral blood. This receptor was taken from a woman aged 70-85 years with acute or convalescent COVID-19. The gene calls are TRBV19 and TRBJ2-7, with 9 bases identical to TRBD1. The CDR3 loop is CASSTPGQGTYEQYF. CDR3 nucleotide sequence: TGTGCCAGTAGTACACCGGGACAGGGAACCTACGAGCAGTACTTC.